Shown below are 26 T cell receptor beta chains from a single sample sequenced in a study of tissue T cells after allogeneic stem cell transplantation. The time point was: mouse harvest day 7 after allogeneic transplant. The graft held 10^6 splenic CD5+ T cells and 10^7 T-cell-depleted bone marrow cells. TCRdb's table, derived via immunoSEQ multiplex PCR, lists solely in-frame clones and lacks some. The sample has some 11,000 clones, more than 30% seen once; the top ten hold 1.8%. Source material: skin. These receptors all stem from a female BALB/c mouse given C57BL/6 T cells with graft-versus-host disease after an allogeneic hematopoietic cell transplant.

In the case of this clone: Gene names follow the mouse nomenclature. The DNA ends 1 residue before the CDR3 does, and the rest of the CDR3 is filled in from the germline J gene. The rearrangement links TRBV12-2 to TRBJ2-4; unclear D gene. Germline V CDR1 and CDR2: SGHLS, HYDKME. The CDR3 consists of 14 residues. Trimming shortened V by 0 bases and J by 0 bases, and 6 bases separated the two germline ends. The CDR3 bases that were read are TGTGCCAGCTCTCTCGGGTCTAGTCAAAACACCTTGTAC. Protein product: CASSLGSSQNTLY. The full CDR3 reads CASSLGSSQNTLYF.

Of note for this clone: The gene symbols are mouse symbols. CDR3 in amino acids: CAWSPGVSAETLYF. CDR3 DNA (partial): TGTGCCTGGAGTCCAGGGGTTAGTGCAGAAACGCTGTAT. This chain links TRBV31 with TRBJ2-3; a weak D match, TRBD1 (6 bases). The read gets to within 1 residue of the CDR3 end, and the germline J gene fills in the rest. The CDR3 loop spans 14 amino acids. Germline assignment: CDR1 GKSSPN and CDR2 SITVG. V lost 1 base and J lost 0, with 8 bases in between.

This clone was detected once. All gene names here are mouse names. The observed sequence ends 1 residue before the CDR3 terminus, with the missing tail filled in from the germline J gene. V and J are TRBV2 and TRBJ1-4; D is undetermined. The CDR3 has 14 amino acids. Germline CDR1 LGHNA, CDR2 YSYQKL. Deletions cut 2 bases from V and 4 bases from J, with 8 bases between. The CDR3 reads CASSQSPYNERLFF. The sequenced part of the CDR3 DNA is TGTGCCAGCAGCCAAAGCCCCTACAACGAAAGATTATTT.

Note on this clone: The listed genes are named as in mouse. This CDR3 is also generated by other DNA sequences in the sample. The CDR3 protein is CASSSQANTEVFF. The covered CDR3 bases are TGTGCCAGCAGCTCTCAAGCAAACACAGAAGTCTTC. The chain links TRBV3 to TRBJ1-1, with D uncertain. The sequenced fragment ends 1 residue before the CDR3 boundary, so the rest is inferred from the germline J gene. CDR1 and CDR2 from the germline V gene are SNHLY and FYNGKV (reference sequence). Trimming took off 4 bases at V and 0 bases at J, with 6 bases between the two ends. The CDR3 is 13 amino acids.

Remarks on this clone: All gene names here are mouse names. Read coverage stops 1 residue before the CDR3 terminus; the germline J gene supplies the remainder. J is TRBJ2-4 and V is TRBV3; D might be TRBD2 (6 bases). CDR3 length equals 15 residues. Germline V gives CDR1 SNHLY, CDR2 FYNGKV (reference sequence). The V end lost 2 bases, the J end lost 2 bases, and 11 bases lay between the germline ends. CDR3 protein: CASSLPGGLQNTLYF. The sequenced CDR3 bases are TGTGCCAGCAGCTTACCGGGGGGACTTCAAAACACCTTGTAC. Full variable domain (missing parts from reference TRBV3 and TRBJ2-4): GPKVLQIPSHQIIDMGQMVTLNCDPVSNHLYFYWYKQILGQQMEFLVNFYNGKVMEKSKLFKDQFSVERPDGSYFTLKIQPTALEDSAVYFCASSLPGGLQNTLYFGAGTRLSVL.

On this clone: Gene names and germline refer to mouse. From the germline J gene comes the end of the CDR3, since the read stops 1 residue before it. The V and J genes are TRBV16 and TRBJ2-5; D call uncertain. From germline, CDR1 is SGHSA and CDR2 FRNQAP. The germline V and J ends were trimmed by 2 bases and 0 bases, with 3 bases remaining between them. This CDR3 region has 13 residues. CDR3 loop: CASSLHNQDTQYF. The sequenced part of the CDR3 DNA is TGTGCAAGCAGCTTACATAACCAAGACACCCAGTAC. The full variable domain, with the rest looked up from reference TRBV16 and TRBJ2-5, is NAGVIQTPRHKVTGKGQEATLWCEPISGHSAVFWYRQTIVQGLEFLTYFRNQAPIDDSGMPKERFSAQMPNQSHSTLKIQSTQPQDSAVYLCASSLHNQDTQYFGPGTRLLVL.

Regarding this clone: Germline and genes here are mouse. Within the sample, other DNA sequences also encode this same CDR3. CDR3 sequence: CASSLGTGVYEQYF. The CDR3 bases that were read are TGTGCCAGCAGTCTTGGGACTGGGGTCTATGAACAGTAC. The rearrangement joins TRBV26 to TRBJ2-7; 10 nucleotides agree with TRBD2. Read data end 1 residue before the CDR3 end; the end is taken from the germline J gene. CDR3 length: 14 residues. Germline lookup yields CDR1 KGHPV and CDR2 FQNQEV (reference sequence). J gave up 3 bases and V 3 bases, and 2 bases lay outside the gene matches.

With regard to this clone: Gene labels here are mouse ones. The sequenced fragment ends 1 residue before the CDR3 boundary, so the rest is inferred from the germline J gene. This sequence joins TRBV31 and TRBJ2-5; D tentatively fits TRBD1 or TRBD2 (5 bases each). Trimming pared 1 base from V and 1 base from J, leaving 6 bases between. There are 13 residues in the CDR3. Per the germline V gene, CDR1 is GKSSPN and CDR2 is SITVG. The CDR3: CAWSRGYQDTQYF. The CDR3 DNA, read in part, is TGTGCCTGGAGTCGGGGCTACCAAGACACCCAGTAC.

Concerning this clone: Each gene name is a mouse one. The CDR3 goes on 1 residue after the read ends, and that part is filled in from the germline J gene. V usage is TRBV16 and J usage is TRBJ2-4; the D is unclear. V was shortened by 6 bases and J by 1 base, with 5 bases between the two germline ends. Germline V gene sequence: CDR1 SGHSA, CDR2 FRNQAP. The CDR3 spans 12 residues. The covered CDR3 bases are TGTGCAAGCAGTCAGGGTCAAAACACCTTGTAC. Translated, it gives CASSQGQNTLY. The whole CDR3 protein is CASSQGQNTLYF.

Notes on this clone: The germline and genes are mouse ones. Sequencing ends 1 residue short of the CDR3 end; the germline J gene provides the rest. The chain couples TRBV26 to TRBJ2-1, with TRBD2 as a possible D gene (5 bases). V lost 3 bases, J lost 1 base, and 7 bases lay in between. This CDR3 is 14 amino acids long. In germline, CDR1 is KGHPV, CDR2 FQNQEV (reference sequence). CDR3 DNA (partial): TGTGCCAGCAGTCTAGCTGGGAACTATGCTGAGCAGTTC. Amino acids: CASSLAGNYAEQF. The whole CDR3 sequence reads CASSLAGNYAEQFF.

This clone was detected a few times. Gene names are mouse gene names. The CDR3 goes on 1 residue after the read ends, and that part is filled in from the germline J gene. The chain is built from TRBV4 and TRBJ2-7; possible D gene TRBD1, 6 bases. Trimming cost V 4 bases and J 5 bases, with 12 bases left between them. Germline V CDR1 and CDR2: LGHDT, YNNKQL (reference sequence). The CDR3 consists of 13 residues. CDR3 amino acids: CASSFTGRDEQYF. CDR3 DNA, as far as it was read: TGTGCCAGCAGCTTTACAGGGCGAGATGAACAGTAC.

A few counts support this clone. Genes and germline are mouse. Read coverage stops 1 residue before the CDR3 terminus; the germline J gene supplies the remainder. This chain uses TRBV15 with TRBJ2-7; D is unclear. The CDR3 loop spans 12 amino acids. Germline lookup yields CDR1 SGHND and CDR2 FRSKSL. V was pared by 4 bases and J by 3 bases, with 7 bases between. The chain's CDR3 is CASSSDIYEQYF. The sequenced CDR3 bases are TGTGCCAGCAGTTCTGACATCTATGAACAGTAC. Drawing the rest from reference TRBV15 and TRBJ2-7, the complete variable domain is DAGVTQTPRHEVAEKGQTIILKCEPVSGHNDLFWYRQTKIQGLELLSYFRSKSLMEDGGAFKDRFKAEMLNSSFSTLKIQPTEPKDSAVYLCASSSDIYEQYFGPGTRLTVL.

The table lists this clone with a few counts. Germline and genes: mouse. The read ends 1 residue shy of where the CDR3 ends; the end is completed using the germline J gene. V gene TRBV26 combines with J gene TRBJ2-7; tentative D call: TRBD1 (5 bases). Germline V gives CDR1 KGHPV, CDR2 FQNQEV (reference sequence). V was trimmed by 2 bases and J by 6 bases, leaving 14 bases between them. This CDR3 comprises 14 residues. CDR3 bases read: TGTGCCAGCAGTCTGGAAGGCAGGGCGGGTGAACAGTAC. Its translation is CASSLEGRAGEQY. The full CDR3 is CASSLEGRAGEQYF.

This clone has only a few counts. Gene names follow the mouse nomenclature. The read ends 1 residue early relative to the CDR3; the germline J gene fills the gap. V usage is TRBV15 and J usage is TRBJ1-3; TRBD1 is a possible D gene (5 bases). V was shortened by 4 bases and J by 0 bases, with 7 bases between the two germline ends. CDR1 and CDR2 from the germline V gene are SGHND and FRSKSL. The CDR3 sequence is 14 residues long. CDR3 DNA, as far as it was read: TGTGCCAGCAGTTGGGGACTTTCTGGAAATACGCTCTAT. Amino acids: CASSWGLSGNTLY. The CDR3, in full, reads CASSWGLSGNTLYF.

In the case of this clone: Gene names follow the mouse nomenclature. The missing CDR3 end, 1 residue past where the read stops, is filled in from the germline J gene. The chain couples TRBV3 to TRBJ2-7; the D is unclear. V dropped 1 base and J dropped 5 bases, with 6 bases sitting between them. Looked up from germline, CDR1 is SNHLY and CDR2 is FYNGKV (reference sequence). The length of the CDR3 is 12 residues. CDR3 loop: CASSLGQNEQYF. The DNA read from the CDR3 is TGTGCCAGCAGCTTAGGGCAAAATGAACAGTAC.

With regard to this clone: Gene and germline names: mouse. The CDR3 extends 1 residue past the end of the read, so its final part is completed from the germline J gene. The J gene is TRBJ2-4, the V gene TRBV29; D is unclear. The V end lost 5 bases, the J end lost 0 bases, and 3 bases lay between the germline ends. The CDR3 length is 12 residues. Germline V gene lookup returns CDR1 MSHET and CDR2 SYDVDS. The CDR3 reads CASSLSQNTLYF. The CDR3 bases that were read are TGTGCTAGCAGTCTCAGTCAAAACACCTTGTAC.

As to this clone: Genes and germline are mouse. The sequence runs out 1 residue before the end of the CDR3; the remainder is reconstructed from the germline J gene. The V gene is TRBV2, the J gene TRBJ2-3; 8 bases line up with TRBD2. Per the germline V gene, CDR1 is LGHNA and CDR2 is YSYQKL. The V and J ends lost 0 bases and 4 bases, in that order; junction bases with no gene match: 3. This CDR3 is 15 amino acids long. The part of the CDR3 DNA that was read is TGTGCCAGCAGCCAAGATGGGGGGGGGACAGAAACGCTGTAT. Translation: CASSQDGGGTETLY. From start to end, the CDR3 is CASSQDGGGTETLYF.

As for this clone: The gene names here belong to mouse. The read is 1 residue too short to cover the CDR3 end, so that end is filled in from the germline J gene. The chain combines TRBV26 with TRBJ1-1; 7 bases match TRBD1. V lost 1 base and J lost 0; bases outside the gene matches: 5. CDR1 KGHPV and CDR2 FQNQEV come from the germline V gene (reference sequence). This CDR3 contains 16 residues. The CDR3 here is CASSLFTGTANTEVFF. The part of the CDR3 DNA that was read is TGTGCCAGCAGTCTGTTCACCGGGACAGCAAACACAGAAGTCTTC.

This clone was detected only once. Genes and germline come from the mouse. The CDR3 end falls 1 residue outside the read, so it is completed with the germline J gene. The chain uses TRBV26 and TRBJ1-1; no clear D gene. Trimming stripped 4 bases from V and 3 bases from J, with 9 bases between. The CDR3 is 13 amino acids. Looked up from germline, CDR1 is KGHPV and CDR2 is FQNQEV (reference sequence). The DNA read from the CDR3 is TGTGCCAGCAGTCCGGGGTGGGACACAGAAGTCTTC. This encodes CASSPGWDTEVF. The complete CDR3 protein is CASSPGWDTEVFF.

This clone was picked up a small number of times. Here the gene names and germline are mouse. The CDR3 end is not reached by the read, which stops 1 residue before it; the germline J gene fills it in. J is TRBJ1-4 and V is TRBV3; possibly TRBD1 for D (5 bases). The germline gives CDR1 SNHLY, CDR2 FYNGKV (reference sequence). This CDR3 is built from 13 residues. V lost 4 bases, J lost 2 bases, and 5 bases lay in between. The CDR3 is CASSWGSNERLFF. The CDR3 bases that were read are TGTGCCAGCAGCTGGGGGTCCAACGAAAGATTATTT.

As concerns this clone: Mouse germline and gene names are used. Read data end 1 residue before the CDR3 end; the end is taken from the germline J gene. The gene calls are TRBV5 and TRBJ2-5; 13 bases fit TRBD2. CDR1 and CDR2 (germline): LGHNA, YNLKQL (reference sequence). The V gene end was trimmed by 4 bases and the J gene end by 2 bases; junction bases not matched to a gene: 6. The CDR3 sequence is 17 residues long. CDR3 residues: CASSPGLGGPGQDTQYF. The CDR3 DNA, read in part, is TGTGCCAGCAGCCCAGGACTGGGGGGGCCTGGCCAAGACACCCAGTAC.

Concerning this clone itself: Mouse gene names and germline throughout. The sequence runs out 1 residue before the end of the CDR3; the remainder is reconstructed from the germline J gene. V usage is TRBV23 and J usage is TRBJ2-7; TRBD1 is the table's D call, not checked against the DNA. From germline, CDR1 is KGHTA and CDR2 FQNQQP. The CDR3 runs to 15 residues. Here the CDR3 reads CSSSRQGESSYEQYF. CDR3 DNA, as far as it was read: TGCTCCAGCAGCCGACAGGGGGAGAGCTCCTATGAACAGTAC.

With respect to this clone: Mouse germline and gene names are used. The read comes to an end 1 residue before the CDR3 does, leaving the germline J gene to fill in the end. The chain employs TRBV26 and TRBJ2-7; 11 nucleotides agree with TRBD2. The CDR3 loop spans 14 amino acids. Trimming removed 4 bases from V and 4 bases from J; junction bases left unmatched: 3. Germline CDR1 reads KGHPV; CDR2 reads FQNQEV (reference sequence). This CDR3 is CASSPTGGGYEQYF. The sequenced part of the CDR3 DNA is TGTGCCAGCAGTCCGACTGGGGGGGGTTATGAACAGTAC.

Remarks on this clone: The genes are named according to mouse. The sequence runs out 1 residue before the end of the CDR3; the remainder is reconstructed from the germline J gene. This chain joins TRBV3 and TRBJ1-4; 7 bases map to TRBD1. V was pared by 6 bases and J by 3 bases, with 4 bases of the junction left unmatched. This CDR3 contains 14 residues. Germline CDR1 is SNHLY and CDR2 is FYNGKV (reference sequence). Incomplete CDR3 DNA: TGTGCCAGCAGGAGGGGGACAGCCAACGAAAGATTATTT. This codes for CASRRGTANERLF. The full CDR3 reads CASRRGTANERLFF. Variable domain in full (rest from reference TRBV3 and TRBJ1-4): GPKVLQIPSHQIIDMGQMVTLNCDPVSNHLYFYWYKQILGQQMEFLVNFYNGKVMEKSKLFKDQFSVERPDGSYFTLKIQPTALEDSAVYFCASRRGTANERLFFGHGTKLSVL.

A note on this clone: Mouse names are used for the genes. The CDR3 loop is CASRGGLGDQDTQYF. Partial CDR3 DNA: TGTGCCAGCCGTGGGGGACTGGGGGACCAAGACACCCAGTAC. The V gene is TRBV26, the J gene TRBJ2-5; 11 bases map to TRBD2. The sequence runs out 1 residue before the end of the CDR3; the remainder is reconstructed from the germline J gene. The CDR3 is made up of 15 amino acids. The V gene's germline CDR1 is KGHPV and CDR2 FQNQEV (reference sequence). The V gene end was trimmed by 8 bases and the J gene end by 1 base; junction bases not matched to a gene: 5.

There are a few counts of this clone. Gene names are the mouse ones. Coverage ceases 1 residue before the CDR3 finishes, and the germline J gene fills in the end. V is TRBV1 and J is TRBJ2-5, with D unresolved. Germline V CDR1 and CDR2: NSQYPW, LRSPGD (reference sequence). V was trimmed by 2 bases and J by 6 bases, leaving 3 bases between them. CDR3 length: 11 amino acids. CDR3 DNA (partial): TGCACCTGCAGTGCACCGGACACCCAGTAC. It encodes CTCSAPDTQY. The whole CDR3 reads CTCSAPDTQYF. The full variable domain, rest sourced from reference TRBV1 and TRBJ2-5, is VTLLEQNPRWRLVPRGQAVNLRCILKNSQYPWMSWYQQDLQKQLQWLFTLRSPGDKEVKSLPGADYLATRVTDTELRLQVANMSQGRTLYCTCSAPDTQYFGPGTRLLVL.